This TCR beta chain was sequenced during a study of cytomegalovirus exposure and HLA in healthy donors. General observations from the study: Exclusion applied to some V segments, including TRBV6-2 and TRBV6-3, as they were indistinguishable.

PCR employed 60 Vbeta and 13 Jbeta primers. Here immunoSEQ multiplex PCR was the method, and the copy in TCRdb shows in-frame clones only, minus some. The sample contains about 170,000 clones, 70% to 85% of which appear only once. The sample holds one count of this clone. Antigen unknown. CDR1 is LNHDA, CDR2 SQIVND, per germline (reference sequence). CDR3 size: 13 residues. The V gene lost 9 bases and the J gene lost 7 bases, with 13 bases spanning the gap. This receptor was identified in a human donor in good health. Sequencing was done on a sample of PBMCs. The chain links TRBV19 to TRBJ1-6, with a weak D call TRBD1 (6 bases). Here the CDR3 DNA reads TGTGCCAGCTCAGGACAGATAAATTCACCCCTCCACTTT. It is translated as CASSGQINSPLHF.